The 21 T cell receptor beta chains presented below share a single source sample, sequenced in a study of OX40 agonist ivuxolimab in advanced cancers. Clones were sequenced by immunoSEQ multiplex PCR, and TCRdb holds only the in-frame ones, with some missing. Here the sample spans about 15,000 clones, approximately 84% being singletons. The source was CD4+ or CD8+ T cells sorted from blood, collected in a trial of the OX40 agonist ivuxolimab. These receptors were taken from an adult with an advanced solid tumor such as melanoma, head and neck, liver or kidney cancer.

This chain connects TRBV9 to TRBJ2-7; 9 positions agree with TRBD1. The CDR3 runs 16 residues. The V gene's germline CDR1 is SGDLS and CDR2 YYNGEE. After removal of 0 bases from V and 0 bases from J, the junction contained 4 bases not matched to a gene. The CDR3 region is CASSVAGTGSSYEQYF. The DNA for the CDR3 is TGTGCCAGCAGCGTAGCCGGGACAGGGAGCTCCTACGAGCAGTACTTC.

The table lists this clone with a count of one. V is TRBV4-3 and J is TRBJ2-1, with D perhaps matching TRBD2 (6 bases). In germline, CDR1 is LGHNA, CDR2 YSLEER. Trimming pared 5 bases from V and 0 bases from J, leaving 11 bases between. CDR3 length equals 15 residues. CDR3 sequence (DNA): TGCGCCAGCAGCATTACCGGGAGCTCCTACAATGAGCAGTTCTTC. It codes for CASSITGSSYNEQFF.

The chain recombines TRBV5-1 with TRBJ2-5, with a tentative D call TRBD2 (6 bases). Germline CDR1 SGHRS, CDR2 YFSETQ. V was cut by 6 bases and J by 1 base, with 13 bases left in between. There are 14 residues in the CDR3. This CDR3 is CASTIPGLQETQYF. CDR3 DNA: TGCGCCAGCACCATTCCGGGACTCCAAGAGACCCAGTACTTC.

On this clone: The junction departs from germline at one end; a sequencing error may be responsible. In the same sample, other DNA sequences code for this CDR3. The genes are TRBV6-4 and TRBJ1-1; D call uncertain. Looked up from germline, CDR1 is MRHNA and CDR2 is SNTAGT. The CDR3 consists of 13 residues. This CDR3 is CASSDRENTEAFF. The CDR3 nucleotides are TGTGCCAGCAGTGACAGAGAGAACACTGAAGCATTCTTT.

The rearrangement links TRBV6-6 to TRBJ1-1; a weak D match, TRBD1 (6 bases). The CDR3 is made up of 13 amino acids. V lost 7 bases, J lost 4 bases, and 13 bases lay in between. CDR1 and CDR2 from the germline V gene are MNHNY and SVGAGI (reference sequence). The CDR3 coding sequence is TGTGCCAGCAACATCCAGGGGAGCACTGAAGCTTTCTTT. Translation: CASNIQGSTEAFF.

This chain links TRBV6-1 with TRBJ2-7; D not certain. The V and J ends lost 0 bases and 3 bases respectively, with 15 bases between them. Germline assignment: CDR1 MNHNS and CDR2 SASEGT. The CDR3 covers 16 residues. This CDR3 reads CASSEAVGLGVYEQYF. The CDR3 DNA reads TGTGCCAGCAGTGAAGCAGTAGGGCTTGGGGTCTACGAGCAGTACTTC.

The chain employs TRBV29-1 and TRBJ2-7; 7 bases are shared with TRBD2. V was pared by 5 bases and J by 0 bases, with 4 bases of the junction left unmatched. This CDR3 has 13 amino acids. Per the germline V gene, CDR1 is SQVTM and CDR2 is ANQGSEA. The CDR3 nucleotides read TGCAGCGTTTGTGGGGGGGACTCCTACGAGCAGTACTTC. Amino acids: CSVCGGDSYEQYF.

The chain recombines TRBV7-6 with TRBJ2-7; weak D call: TRBD2 (5 bases). Between the trimmed V and J ends, which lost 1 base and 7 bases, there was a span of 14 bases. Per the germline V gene, CDR1 is SGHVS and CDR2 is FNYEAQ. The CDR3 spans 14 residues. This CDR3 reads CASSLGGGSGEQYF. The CDR3 DNA is TGTGCCAGCAGCTTAGGCGGCGGGTCGGGGGAGCAGTACTTC. The full variable domain, rest sourced from reference TRBV7-6 and TRBJ2-7, is GAGVSQSPRYKVTKRGQDVALRCDPISGHVSLYWYRQALGQGPEFLTYFNYEAQQDKSGLPNDRFSAERPEGSISTLTIQRTEQRDSAMYRCASSLGGGSGEQYFGPGTRLTVT.

This clone was recorded once. This rearrangement joins TRBV10-2 to TRBJ2-1, with D possibly TRBD1 on 6 matching bases. CDR1 is WSHSY, CDR2 SAAADI, per germline. There are 13 residues in the CDR3. Trimming took 5 bases from V and 7 from J, leaving 12 bases between them. The CDR3 spells CASSPGHRNEQFF. Here the CDR3 DNA reads TGCGCCAGCAGTCCGGGACACCGGAATGAGCAGTTCTTC.

The chain links TRBV6-1 to TRBJ2-2; weak D call: TRBD2 (6 bases). Germline loops: CDR1 MNHNS, CDR2 SASEGT. This CDR3 region has 12 residues. Trimming left V 10 bases short and J 8 bases short, with 14 bases between. This chain's CDR3 is CATWDSAGELFF. The CDR3 DNA reads TGTGCCACCTGGGACTCCGCGGGGGAGCTGTTTTTT.

The V and J genes are TRBV6-5 and TRBJ1-5; no clear D. Germline V lookup: CDR1 MNHEY, CDR2 SVGAGI. The V and J ends lost 6 bases and 9 bases respectively, with 21 bases between them. The CDR3 loop spans 15 amino acids. The chain's CDR3 is CASSPLVEGKLPQHF. The CDR3 region has the DNA TGTGCCAGCAGCCCCCTGGTCGAGGGTAAACTGCCCCAGCATTTT.

This clone was found once. The J gene is TRBJ2-2, the V gene TRBV11-3; possible D gene TRBD1, 5 bases. V was cut by 3 bases and J by 6 bases, with 5 bases left in between. This CDR3 spans 12 amino acids. Looked up from germline, CDR1 is SGHNT and CDR2 is YENEEA. The CDR3 region has the DNA TGTGCCAGCAGCTTCAGGGCCGGGGAGCTGTTTTTT. This gives the protein CASSFRAGELFF. The entire variable domain, with the rest obtained from reference TRBV11-3 and TRBJ2-2, is as follows: EAGVVQSPRYKIIEKKQPVAFWCNPISGHNTLYWYLQNLGQGPELLIRYENEEAVDDSQLPKDRFSAERLKGVDSTLKIQPAELGDSAVYLCASSFRAGELFFGEGSRLTVL.

This sequence joins TRBV7-9 and TRBJ1-2; D uncertain. CDR1 SEHNR and CDR2 FQNEAQ come from the germline V gene (reference sequence). Trimming took 1 base from V and 7 from J, leaving 10 bases between them. The CDR3 covers 13 residues. CDR3 nucleotides: TGTGCCAGCAGCTTAGGGTTCGGGGTTGGCTACACCTTC. It specifies CASSLGFGVGYTF.

The V call is TRBV28, the J call TRBJ2-7, with TRBD2 as a possible D gene (6 bases). The germline V gene encodes CDR1 MDHEN and CDR2 SYDVKM. Trimming removed 3 bases from V and 0 bases from J, with 6 bases in between. This CDR3 comprises 13 residues. CDR3 nucleotides: TGTGCCAGCAGTTTGCGGGGCTCCTACGAGCAGTACTTC. Its protein product is CASSLRGSYEQYF.

This clone was picked up a small number of times. CDR3 sequence (DNA): TGTGCCTGGAGTGAGAGACTGGCGGGAAGCCAGACCCAGTACTTC. Translation: CAWSERLAGSQTQYF. The rearrangement uses TRBV30 and TRBJ2-5; perhaps TRBD2 as D (6 bases). The CDR3 consists of 15 residues. The germline V and J ends were trimmed by 1 base and 6 bases, with 18 bases remaining between them. Per the germline V gene, CDR1 is GTSNPN and CDR2 is SVGIG (reference sequence). The variable domain in full, with the rest retrieved from reference TRBV30 and TRBJ2-5, is SQTIHQWPATLVQPVGSPLSLECTVEGTSNPNLYWYRQAAGRGLQLLFYSVGIGQISSEVPQNLSASRPQDRQFILSSKKLLLSDSGFYLCAWSERLAGSQTQYFGPGTRLLVL.

V usage is TRBV27 and J usage is TRBJ2-1, with 9 bases identical to TRBD2. V shed 5 bases, J shed 7 bases, and the junction held 21 bases outside the gene matches. Looked up from germline, CDR1 is MNHEY and CDR2 is SMNVEV (reference sequence). This CDR3 contains 19 residues. The CDR3 loop reads CASSRSRDTRGGRVNEQFF. The CDR3 DNA is TGTGCCAGCAGTAGAAGTAGGGACACCCGGGGCGGGAGGGTGAATGAGCAGTTCTTC.

The chain joins TRBV11-2 to TRBJ1-2; D ambiguous. Trimming removed 1 base at V and 4 bases at J, with 19 bases between. Per germline, CDR1 SGHAT and CDR2 FQNNGV. The CDR3 length is 17 residues. CDR3 residues: CASSLVRSGGIRYGYTF. In nucleotides, the CDR3 is TGTGCCAGCAGCTTAGTGCGGTCGGGAGGAATCCGCTATGGCTACACCTTC.

The rearrangement joins TRBV7-3 to TRBJ2-2; weak D call: TRBD2 (5 bases). The ends were cut back, 5 bases at V and 6 bases at J, with 7 bases in the middle. This CDR3 comprises 12 residues. Germline V gene data show CDR1 as SGHTA and CDR2 as FQGTGA. The CDR3 region has the DNA TGTGCCAGCAGCCTCGGGGCCGGGGAGCTGTTTTTT. This gives the protein CASSLGAGELFF.

In this sample, this clone turned up once. CDR3 bases: TGTGCCAGCAGTTCAGGTGAGCAGTTCTTC. Protein product: CASSSGEQFF. The chain employs TRBV7-2 and TRBJ2-1; D unresolved. Trimming cost V 6 bases and J 9 bases, with 6 bases left between them. Looked up from germline, CDR1 is SGHTA and CDR2 is FQGNSA. CDR3 size: 10 residues.

V gene TRBV5-5 combines with J gene TRBJ1-6; possible D gene TRBD1, 5 bases. Germline assignment: CDR1 SGHKS and CDR2 YYEKEE (reference sequence). V was pared by 4 bases and J by 2 bases, with 22 bases between. The CDR3 contains 19 residues. CDR3 residues: CASSMPTGTADTYNSPLHF. DNA of the CDR3: TGTGCCAGCAGCATGCCCACGGGGACGGCGGACACCTATAATTCACCCCTCCACTTT. The full variable domain, with the rest looked up from reference TRBV5-5 and TRBJ1-6, is DAGVTQSPTHLIKTRGQQVTLRCSPISGHKSVSWYQQVLGQGPQFIFQYYEKEERGRGNFPDRFSARQFPNYSSELNVNALLLGDSALYLCASSMPTGTADTYNSPLHFGNGTRLTVT.

V and J are TRBV9 and TRBJ1-2, with D perhaps TRBD1 (5 bases). V gave up 0 bases and J gave up 4 bases, with 10 bases separating them. This CDR3 has 14 residues. Germline CDR1 is SGDLS and CDR2 is YYNGEE. The CDR3: CASSVALDSYGYTF. CDR3 DNA sequence: TGTGCCAGCAGCGTAGCTCTCGACAGCTATGGCTACACCTTC.